The present entry profiles one T cell receptor (beta chain) with its context. The antigen is unknown. Primers: 60 Vbeta forward and 13 Jbeta reverse. Repertoires were generated with immunoSEQ multiplex PCR, while TCRdb's copy carries only in-frame clones and drops some. Of 150,000 to 200,000 clones detected, 77% appear once; the ten largest clones hold 1.4%. This CDR3 region has 13 residues. Germline V gives CDR1 SGHNT, CDR2 YYREEE (reference sequence). The ends lost 4 bases at V and 1 base at J; junction bases unmatched: 1. The data belong to a study of cytomegalovirus exposure and HLA in healthy donors. Study-level findings and limits: Among immune exposure information, only CMV serostatus was available. Later analysis showed most CMV-associated TCR beta chains appearing HLA-restricted. In a later analysis, V- and J-gene trimming of beta chains associated with a DCLRE1C missense variant, replicated independently. A later analysis showed that HLA-associated TCR beta chains had undergone more clonal expansion than equally common others.

The sequence was obtained from a man aged 18-30 years in good health and CMV-seronegative. V and J are TRBV5-4 and TRBJ2-7, with 8 bases identical to TRBD1. The sequenced material came from PBMCs. DNA of the CDR3: TGTGCCAGCAGCGGACAGGGATCCTACGAGCAGTACTTC. Amino acids: CASSGQGSYEQYF. Using reference TRBV5-4 and TRBJ2-7 for the parts outside the CDR3, the full variable domain is ETGVTQSPTHLIKTRGQQVTLRCSSQSGHNTVSWYQQALGQGPQFIFQYYREEENGRGNFPPRFSGLQFPNYSSELNVNALELDDSALYLCASSGQGSYEQYFGPGTRLTVT.